This T cell receptor beta chain emerged from a study of human T cells and chemical hapten exposure. Trimming shortened V by 3 bases and J by 5 bases, and 13 bases separated the two germline ends. This CDR3 comprises 14 residues. Per the germline V gene, CDR1 is SGHVS and CDR2 is FQNEAQ. TCRdb called the RACE reads again in MiXCR, with one record for every CDR3 protein. In the table there are 380,000 or so distinct CDR3 sequences, roughly 6% of which are singletons. Time point described: pre-sensitization, week 0. The treatment was: therapeutic diphenylcyclopropenone sensitization with weekly scalp DPC.

The chain recombines TRBV7-8 with TRBJ2-5; D gene ambiguous. The TCR comes from a woman aged 18-35 years with alopecia areata. Some clones in this sample may be carry-over from other donors' samples. The sequencing used whole blood, collected in connection with sensitization to the hapten diphenylcyclopropenone (DPC). The CDR3 spells CASSFGAFGETQYF. The CDR3 DNA follows: TGTGCCAGCAGCTTCGGCGCCTTCGGGGAGACCCAGTACTTC.